This T cell receptor beta chain was retrieved from a study of sequential checkpoint blockade in melanoma. Treatment here: randomized to nivolumab then ipilimumab (arm A) or the reverse (arm B). This clone qualifies as large. Clones were read by immunoSEQ multiplex PCR, and TCRdb kept only the in-frame ones, dropping some. The sample consists of around 1,700 clones, 20% to 25% of them appearing once. The sequenced sample was tumor tissue (inferred from file names), obtained from a patient given nivolumab and ipilimumab in sequence. The clonotype originates from a human donor with melanoma.

CDR3 region: CASSIPRGLGGTIYF. DNA for the CDR3: TGTGCCAGTAGTATCCCCCGAGGGCTGGGGGGCACCATATATTTT. This chain joins TRBV19 and TRBJ1-3; D perhaps matches TRBD1 (5 bases). The V and J ends lost 3 bases and 9 bases respectively, with 18 bases between them. This CDR3 contains 15 residues. Germline CDR1 reads LNHDA; CDR2 reads SQIVND (reference sequence).